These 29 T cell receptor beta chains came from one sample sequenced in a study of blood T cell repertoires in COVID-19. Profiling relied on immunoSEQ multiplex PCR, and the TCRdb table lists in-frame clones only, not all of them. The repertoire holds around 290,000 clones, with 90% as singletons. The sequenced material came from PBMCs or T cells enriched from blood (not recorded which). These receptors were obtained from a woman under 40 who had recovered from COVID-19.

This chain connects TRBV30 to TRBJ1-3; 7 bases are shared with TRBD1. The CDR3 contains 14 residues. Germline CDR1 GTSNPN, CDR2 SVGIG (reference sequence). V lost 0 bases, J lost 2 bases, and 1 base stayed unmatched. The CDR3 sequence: CAWSVTGAGNTIYF. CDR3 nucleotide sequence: TGTGCCTGGAGTGTAACAGGGGCTGGAAACACCATATATTTT. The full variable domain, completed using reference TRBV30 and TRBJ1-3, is SQTIHQWPATLVQPVGSPLSLECTVEGTSNPNLYWYRQAAGRGLQLLFYSVGIGQISSEVPQNLSASRPQDRQFILSSKKLLLSDSGFYLCAWSVTGAGNTIYFGEGSWLTVV.

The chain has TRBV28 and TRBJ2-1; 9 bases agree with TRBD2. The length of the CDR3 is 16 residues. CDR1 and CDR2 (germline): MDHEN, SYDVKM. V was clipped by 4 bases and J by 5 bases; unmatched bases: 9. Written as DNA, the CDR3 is TGTGCCAGCAGTTCCCTAGCGGGGCCCTTGGACAATGAGCAGTTCTTC. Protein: CASSSLAGPLDNEQFF. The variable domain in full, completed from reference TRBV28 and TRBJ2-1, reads DVKVTQSSRYLVKRTGEKVFLECVQDMDHENMFWYRQDPGLGLRLIYFSYDVKMKEKGDIPEGYSVSREKKERFSLILESASTNQTSMYLCASSSLAGPLDNEQFFGPGTRLTVL.

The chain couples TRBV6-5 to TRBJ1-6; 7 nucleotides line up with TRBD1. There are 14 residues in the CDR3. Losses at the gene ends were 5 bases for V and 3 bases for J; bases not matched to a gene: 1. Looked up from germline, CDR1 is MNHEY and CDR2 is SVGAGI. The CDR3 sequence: CASSRDSYNSPLHF. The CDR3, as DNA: TGTGCCAGCAGTCGGGACAGCTATAATTCACCCCTCCACTTT.

The CDR3 DNA sequence: TGTGCCAGCTCCTCCGGGGTTCACTATGGCTACACCTTC. Its protein product is CASSSGVHYGYTF. V gene TRBV28 combines with J gene TRBJ1-2; D is uncertain. The V gene's germline CDR1 is MDHEN and CDR2 SYDVKM. The CDR3 is 13 residues long. V shed 8 bases and J shed 3 bases, with 13 bases lying between them.

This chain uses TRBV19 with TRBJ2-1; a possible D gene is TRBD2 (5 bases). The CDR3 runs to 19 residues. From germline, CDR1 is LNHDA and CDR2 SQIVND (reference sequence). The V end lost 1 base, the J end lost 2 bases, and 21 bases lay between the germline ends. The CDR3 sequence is CASSIGASFGVGPYNEQFF. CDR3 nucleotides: TGTGCCAGTAGTATAGGGGCCAGTTTCGGGGTTGGGCCCTACAATGAGCAGTTCTTC. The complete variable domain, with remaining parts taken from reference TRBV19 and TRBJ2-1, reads DGGITQSPKYLFRKEGQNVTLSCEQNLNHDAMYWYRQDPGQGLRLIYYSQIVNDFQKGDIAEGYSVSREKKESFPLTVTSAQKNPTAFYLCASSIGASFGVGPYNEQFFGPGTRLTVL.

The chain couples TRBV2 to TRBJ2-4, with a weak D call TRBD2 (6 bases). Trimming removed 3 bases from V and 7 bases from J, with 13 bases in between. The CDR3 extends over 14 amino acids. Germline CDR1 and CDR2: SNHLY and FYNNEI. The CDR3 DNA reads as TGTGCCAGCAGTGAGGAGGGTCCTGGCAACATTCAGTACTTC. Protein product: CASSEEGPGNIQYF.

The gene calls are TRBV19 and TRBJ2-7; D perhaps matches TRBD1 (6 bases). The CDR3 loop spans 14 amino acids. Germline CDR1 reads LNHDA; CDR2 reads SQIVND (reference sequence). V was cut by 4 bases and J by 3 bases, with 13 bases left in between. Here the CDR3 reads CASSTARGFYEQYF. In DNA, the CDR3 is TGTGCCAGTAGTACAGCCAGGGGATTCTACGAGCAGTACTTC.

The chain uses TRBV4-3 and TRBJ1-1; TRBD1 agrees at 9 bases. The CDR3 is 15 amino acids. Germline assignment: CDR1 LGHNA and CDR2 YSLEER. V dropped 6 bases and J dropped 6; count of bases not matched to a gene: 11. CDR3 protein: CASRAGQGLRSEAFF. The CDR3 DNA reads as TGCGCCAGCAGAGCAGGACAGGGGCTGCGGTCTGAAGCTTTCTTT.

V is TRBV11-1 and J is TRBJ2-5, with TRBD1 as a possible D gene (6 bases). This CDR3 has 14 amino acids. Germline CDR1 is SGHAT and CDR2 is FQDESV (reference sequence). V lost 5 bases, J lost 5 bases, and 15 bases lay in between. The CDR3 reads CASSATSGAETQYF. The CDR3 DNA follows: TGTGCCAGCAGCGCAACCTCAGGGGCGGAGACCCAGTACTTC.

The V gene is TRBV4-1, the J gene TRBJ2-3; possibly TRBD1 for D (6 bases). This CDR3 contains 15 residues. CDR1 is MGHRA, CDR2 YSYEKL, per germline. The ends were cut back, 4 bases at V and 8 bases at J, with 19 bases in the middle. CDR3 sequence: CASSPGTLARGTQYF. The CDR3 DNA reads TGCGCCAGCAGCCCCGGGACACTCGCACGAGGTACGCAGTATTTT.

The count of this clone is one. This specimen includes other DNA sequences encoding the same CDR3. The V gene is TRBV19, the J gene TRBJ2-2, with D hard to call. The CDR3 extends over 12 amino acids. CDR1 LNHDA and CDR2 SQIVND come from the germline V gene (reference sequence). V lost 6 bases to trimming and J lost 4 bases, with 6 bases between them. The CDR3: CASSPLTGELFF. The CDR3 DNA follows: TGTGCCAGTAGCCCTCTCACCGGGGAGCTGTTTTTT.

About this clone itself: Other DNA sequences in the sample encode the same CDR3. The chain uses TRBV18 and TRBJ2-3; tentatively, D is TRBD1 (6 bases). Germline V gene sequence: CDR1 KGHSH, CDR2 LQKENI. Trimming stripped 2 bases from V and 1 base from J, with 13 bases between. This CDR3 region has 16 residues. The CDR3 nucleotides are TGTGCCAGCTCACCAAGGGGCAGGGGTGGCACAGATACGCAGTATTTT. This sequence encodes CASSPRGRGGTDTQYF.

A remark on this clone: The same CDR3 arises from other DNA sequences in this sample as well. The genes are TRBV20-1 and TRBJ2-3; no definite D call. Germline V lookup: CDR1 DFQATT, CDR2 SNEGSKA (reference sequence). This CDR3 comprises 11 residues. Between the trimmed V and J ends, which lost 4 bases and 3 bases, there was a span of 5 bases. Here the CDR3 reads CSATVTDTQYF. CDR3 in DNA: TGCAGTGCTACGGTTACAGATACGCAGTATTTT.

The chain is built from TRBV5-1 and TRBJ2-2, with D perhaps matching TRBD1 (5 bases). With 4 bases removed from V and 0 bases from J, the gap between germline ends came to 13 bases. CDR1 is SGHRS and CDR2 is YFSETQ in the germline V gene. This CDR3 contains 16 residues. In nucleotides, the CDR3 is TGCGCCAGCAGCCCCGTCAGGGTGGCGAACACCGGGGAGCTGTTTTTT. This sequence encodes CASSPVRVANTGELFF.

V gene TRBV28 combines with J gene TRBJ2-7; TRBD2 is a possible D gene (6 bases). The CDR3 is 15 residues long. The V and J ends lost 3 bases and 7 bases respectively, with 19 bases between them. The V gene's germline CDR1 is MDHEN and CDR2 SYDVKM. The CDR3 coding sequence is TGTGCCAGCAGTTTTTCTGGGCTAGTGGAGGGTGAGCAGTACTTC. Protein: CASSFSGLVEGEQYF.

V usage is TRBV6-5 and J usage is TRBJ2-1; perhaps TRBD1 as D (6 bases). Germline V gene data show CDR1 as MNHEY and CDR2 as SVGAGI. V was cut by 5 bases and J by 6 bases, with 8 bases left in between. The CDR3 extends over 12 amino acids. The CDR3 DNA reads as TGTGCCAGCAGTAAGGGGGTCAATGAGCAGTTCTTC. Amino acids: CASSKGVNEQFF.

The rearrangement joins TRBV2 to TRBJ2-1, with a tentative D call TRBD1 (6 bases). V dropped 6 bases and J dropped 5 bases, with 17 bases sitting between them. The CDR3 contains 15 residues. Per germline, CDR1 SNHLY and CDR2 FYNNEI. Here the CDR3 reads CASRVDSRLNNEQFF. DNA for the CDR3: TGTGCCAGCAGGGTGGACAGCCGACTAAACAATGAGCAGTTCTTC.

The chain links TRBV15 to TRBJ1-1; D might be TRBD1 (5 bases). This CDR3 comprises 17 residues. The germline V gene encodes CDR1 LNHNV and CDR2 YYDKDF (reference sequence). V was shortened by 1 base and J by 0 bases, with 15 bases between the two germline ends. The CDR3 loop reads CATSRGRVGFMNTEAFF. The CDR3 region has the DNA TGTGCCACCAGCAGAGGCAGGGTAGGGTTTATGAACACTGAAGCTTTCTTT.

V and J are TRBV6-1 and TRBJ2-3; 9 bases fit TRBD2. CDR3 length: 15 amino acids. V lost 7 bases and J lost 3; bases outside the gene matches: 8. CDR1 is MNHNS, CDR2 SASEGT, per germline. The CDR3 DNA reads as TGTGCCAGCAAAACTATAGCGGGAGTGACAGATACGCAGTATTTT. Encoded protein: CASKTIAGVTDTQYF.

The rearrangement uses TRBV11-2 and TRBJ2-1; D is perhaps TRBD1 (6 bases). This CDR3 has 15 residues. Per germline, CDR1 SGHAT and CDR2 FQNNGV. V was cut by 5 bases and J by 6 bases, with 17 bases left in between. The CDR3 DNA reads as TGTGCCAGCAGCGAAACCACAGGGTATGTCAATGAGCAGTTCTTC. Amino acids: CASSETTGYVNEQFF.

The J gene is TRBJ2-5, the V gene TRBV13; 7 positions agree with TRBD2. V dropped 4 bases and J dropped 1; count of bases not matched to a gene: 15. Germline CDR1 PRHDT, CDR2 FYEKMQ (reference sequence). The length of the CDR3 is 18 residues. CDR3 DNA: TGTGCCAGCAGCTCCACCCCCCGACTAGCACCGATCCAAGAGACCCAGTACTTC. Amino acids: CASSSTPRLAPIQETQYF.

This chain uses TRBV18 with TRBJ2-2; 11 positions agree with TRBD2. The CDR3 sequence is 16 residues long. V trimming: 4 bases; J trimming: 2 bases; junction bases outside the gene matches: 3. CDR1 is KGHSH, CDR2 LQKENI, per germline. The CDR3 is CASSLTSGDNTGELFF. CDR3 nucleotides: TGTGCCAGCTCACTGACTAGCGGGGACAACACCGGGGAGCTGTTTTTT.

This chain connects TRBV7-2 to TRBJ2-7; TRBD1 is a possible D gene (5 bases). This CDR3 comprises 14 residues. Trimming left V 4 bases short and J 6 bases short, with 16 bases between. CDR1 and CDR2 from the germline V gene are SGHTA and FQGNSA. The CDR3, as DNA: TGTGCCAGCAGCTCAGTTCCCCAGGGTGGCGAGCAGTACTTC. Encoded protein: CASSSVPQGGEQYF.

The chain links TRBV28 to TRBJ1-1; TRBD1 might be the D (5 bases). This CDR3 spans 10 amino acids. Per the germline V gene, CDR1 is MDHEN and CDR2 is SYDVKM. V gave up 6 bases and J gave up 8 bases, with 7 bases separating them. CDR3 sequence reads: CASRRGEAFF. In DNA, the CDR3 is TGTGCCAGCAGAAGGGGAGAAGCTTTCTTT.

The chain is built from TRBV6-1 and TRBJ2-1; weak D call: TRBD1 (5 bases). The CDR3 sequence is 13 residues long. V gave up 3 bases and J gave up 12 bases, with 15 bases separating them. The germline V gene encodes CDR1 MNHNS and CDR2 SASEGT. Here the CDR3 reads CASSDRTRRWQFF. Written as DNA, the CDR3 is TGTGCCAGCAGTGACAGGACAAGACGATGGCAGTTCTTC.

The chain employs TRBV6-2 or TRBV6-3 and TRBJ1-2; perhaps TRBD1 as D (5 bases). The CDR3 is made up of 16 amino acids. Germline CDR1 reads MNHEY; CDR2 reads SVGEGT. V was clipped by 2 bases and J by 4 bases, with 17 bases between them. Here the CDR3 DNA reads TGTGCCAGCAGTTACCACACGACGGGGGGAACCTATGGCTACACCTTC. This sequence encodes CASSYHTTGGTYGYTF.

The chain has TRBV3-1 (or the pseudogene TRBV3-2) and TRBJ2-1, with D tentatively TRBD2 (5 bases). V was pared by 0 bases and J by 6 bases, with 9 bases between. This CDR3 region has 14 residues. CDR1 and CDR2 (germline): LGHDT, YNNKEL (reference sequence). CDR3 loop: CASSQEYTSNEQFF. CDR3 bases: TGTGCCAGCAGCCAAGAATATACTAGCAATGAGCAGTTCTTC.

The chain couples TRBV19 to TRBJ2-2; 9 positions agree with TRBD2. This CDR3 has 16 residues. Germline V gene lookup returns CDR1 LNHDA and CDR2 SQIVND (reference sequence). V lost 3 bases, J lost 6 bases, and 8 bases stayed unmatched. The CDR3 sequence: CASSMDISGSPGELFF. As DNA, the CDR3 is TGTGCCAGTAGTATGGATATTAGCGGGAGCCCCGGGGAGCTGTTTTTT. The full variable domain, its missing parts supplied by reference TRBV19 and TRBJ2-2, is DGGITQSPKYLFRKEGQNVTLSCEQNLNHDAMYWYRQDPGQGLRLIYYSQIVNDFQKGDIAEGYSVSREKKESFPLTVTSAQKNPTAFYLCASSMDISGSPGELFFGEGSRLTVL.

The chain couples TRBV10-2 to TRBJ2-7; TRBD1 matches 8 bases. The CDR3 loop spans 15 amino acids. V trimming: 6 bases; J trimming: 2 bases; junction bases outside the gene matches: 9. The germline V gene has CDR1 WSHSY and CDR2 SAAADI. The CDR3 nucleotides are TGCGCCAGCAGAGCTGACAGGGGACCCACCTACGAGCAGTACTTC. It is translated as CASRADRGPTYEQYF.